The subject of this entry is one T cell receptor beta chain. This sample was included in a study of PD-1 blockade in classical Hodgkin lymphoma. Here immunoSEQ multiplex PCR was the method, and the copy in TCRdb shows in-frame clones only, minus some. This table holds 45,000 to 55,000 clones, 65% to 80% found once. With 1 base removed from V and 1 base from J, the gap between germline ends came to 14 bases. The CDR3 extends over 18 amino acids. Germline assignment: CDR1 MGHDK and CDR2 SYGVNS. Time point meaning: cycle 4 day 1 (C4D1), after 6 weeks of nivolumab. Brentuximab vedotin exposure varied among the patients, all of whom had relapsed after autologous stem cell transplantation.

The clonotype was recovered from a human donor with classical Hodgkin lymphoma. This specimen was peripheral blood mononuclear cells (PBMCs), taken before the fourth cycle of nivolumab. The J gene is TRBJ2-6, the V gene TRBV25-1; TRBD1 might be the D (6 bases). Here the CDR3 DNA reads TGTGCCAGCAGTGAATTCCAGGGGAGAGGTTCTGGGGCCAACGTCCTGACTTTC. Amino acids: CASSEFQGRGSGANVLTF.